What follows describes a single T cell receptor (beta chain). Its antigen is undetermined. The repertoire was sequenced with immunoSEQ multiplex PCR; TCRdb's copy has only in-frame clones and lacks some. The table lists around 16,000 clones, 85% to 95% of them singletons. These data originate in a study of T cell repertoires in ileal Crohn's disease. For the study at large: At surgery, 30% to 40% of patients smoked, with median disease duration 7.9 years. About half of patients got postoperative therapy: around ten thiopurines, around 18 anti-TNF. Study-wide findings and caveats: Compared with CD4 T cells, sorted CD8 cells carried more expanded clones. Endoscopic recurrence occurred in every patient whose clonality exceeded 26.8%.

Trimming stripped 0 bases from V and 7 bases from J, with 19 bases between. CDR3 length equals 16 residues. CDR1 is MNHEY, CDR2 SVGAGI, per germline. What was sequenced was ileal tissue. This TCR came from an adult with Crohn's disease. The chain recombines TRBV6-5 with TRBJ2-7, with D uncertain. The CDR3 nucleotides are TGTGCCAGCAGTTACTCGCTAAGCGTCGGATCCCGAGAGCAGTACTTC. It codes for CASSYSLSVGSREQYF.